These 3 T cell receptor beta chains were sequenced from one sample in a study of kidney transplant recipient with SARS-CoV-2 infection. MiXCR, run by TCRdb on the reads, gives a single entry per CDR3 protein. There are some 220,000 distinct CDR3 sequences in the sample; about 30% occur only once, and less than 8.5% lies in the top ten. The sample consisted of a blood sample, taken at baseline and around day 120 from a kidney transplant recipient. Source of these receptors: a male patient in his 30s who had COVID-19 and was a kidney transplant recipient. Some T cells may trace back to the graft donor.

This clonotype was detected ten times or more. The V gene is TRBV12-3 or TRBV12-4, the J gene TRBJ1-1; D not certain. V lost 3 bases to trimming and J lost 14 bases, with 13 bases between them. The length of the CDR3 is 11 residues. CDR3 DNA: TGTGCCAGCAGTTTTGGGAGAAGAGTATTCTTT. Its protein is CASSFGRRVFF.

This clonotype showed up many times. The CDR3 DNA sequence: TGTGCCACCAGCTGCCGACAAAGGTGTGGAAAGACCTATGGCTACACCTTC. This gives the protein CATSCRQRCGKTYGYTF. The V call is TRBV15, the J call TRBJ1-2; D gene uncertain. Germline-derived CDR1 and CDR2 are LNHNV and YYDKDF (reference sequence). CDR3 length: 17 amino acids. Deletions cut 5 bases from V and 4 bases from J, with 23 bases between.

Note on this clonotype: This may come from a read error, since a much larger clone is one base off. This chain connects TRBV9 to TRBJ2-1; D is ambiguous. CDR3 length: 14 residues. Germline V gene lookup returns CDR1 SGDLS and CDR2 YYNGEE. CDR3 loop: CASSPDLGFDEQSF. Written as DNA, the CDR3 is TGTGCCAGCAGCCCCGATCTAGGTTTCGATGAGCAGTCCTTC.